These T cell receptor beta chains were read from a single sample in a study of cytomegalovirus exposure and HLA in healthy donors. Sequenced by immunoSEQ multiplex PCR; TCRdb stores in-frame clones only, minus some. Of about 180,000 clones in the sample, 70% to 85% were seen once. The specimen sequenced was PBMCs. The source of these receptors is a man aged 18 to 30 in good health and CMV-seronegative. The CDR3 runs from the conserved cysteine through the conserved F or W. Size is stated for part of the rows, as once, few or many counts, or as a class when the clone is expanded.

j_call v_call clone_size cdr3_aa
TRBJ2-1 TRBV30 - CAWSVRLAGGGEQFF
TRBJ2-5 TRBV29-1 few CSAGQWNLPQYF
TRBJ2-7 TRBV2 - CASLIGLAEEQYF
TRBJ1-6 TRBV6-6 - CASSYSPLRDSPLHF
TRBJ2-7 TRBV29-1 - CSVEAQTYEQYF
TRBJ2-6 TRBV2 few CASGGPVLTF
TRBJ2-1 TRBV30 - CAWSDGREGNEQFF
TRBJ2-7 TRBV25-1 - CASIGLNYEQYF
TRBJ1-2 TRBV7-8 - CASRTSPGQGYGYTF
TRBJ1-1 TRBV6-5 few CASSQTTENTEAFF
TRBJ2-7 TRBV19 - CASGTSNYEQYF
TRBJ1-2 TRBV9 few CASSEPRDLPSYGYTF
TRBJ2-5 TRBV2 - CASSGLGAGVGETQYF
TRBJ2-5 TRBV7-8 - CASSPRTSRAAETQYF
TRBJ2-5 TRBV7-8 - CASSPRETQYF
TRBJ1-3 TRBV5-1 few CASSPGGTGVGNTIYF
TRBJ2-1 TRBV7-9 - CASSFRGNEQFF
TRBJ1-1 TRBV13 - CASAVVGGNTEAFF
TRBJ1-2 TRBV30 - CAWRTLGDRGYGYTF
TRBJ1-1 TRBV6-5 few CASSYSYGNTEAFF
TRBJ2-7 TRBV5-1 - CASSVWRGPGSYEQYF
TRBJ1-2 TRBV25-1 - CASSERGGAPTYYGYTF
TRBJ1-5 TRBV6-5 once CASSYRQGANNQPQHF
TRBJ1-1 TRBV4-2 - CASSRRGGGDTEAFF
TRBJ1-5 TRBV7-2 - CASSGHGGNQPQHF
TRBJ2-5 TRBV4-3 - CASSPRGSAGVQETQYF
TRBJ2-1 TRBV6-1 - CASSALAGARHEQFF
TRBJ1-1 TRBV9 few CASSVVADTEAFF
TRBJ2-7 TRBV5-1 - CASSGTEAYEQYF
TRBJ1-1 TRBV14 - CASSQDFTASGMNTEAFF
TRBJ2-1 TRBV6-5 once CASSAGTGGPNEQFF
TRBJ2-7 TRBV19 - CATGVGSYEQYF
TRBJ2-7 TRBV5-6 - CASSLVTGTYEQYF
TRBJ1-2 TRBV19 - CASSMTGTTNYGYTF
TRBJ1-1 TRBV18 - CASSPGAGGTEAFF